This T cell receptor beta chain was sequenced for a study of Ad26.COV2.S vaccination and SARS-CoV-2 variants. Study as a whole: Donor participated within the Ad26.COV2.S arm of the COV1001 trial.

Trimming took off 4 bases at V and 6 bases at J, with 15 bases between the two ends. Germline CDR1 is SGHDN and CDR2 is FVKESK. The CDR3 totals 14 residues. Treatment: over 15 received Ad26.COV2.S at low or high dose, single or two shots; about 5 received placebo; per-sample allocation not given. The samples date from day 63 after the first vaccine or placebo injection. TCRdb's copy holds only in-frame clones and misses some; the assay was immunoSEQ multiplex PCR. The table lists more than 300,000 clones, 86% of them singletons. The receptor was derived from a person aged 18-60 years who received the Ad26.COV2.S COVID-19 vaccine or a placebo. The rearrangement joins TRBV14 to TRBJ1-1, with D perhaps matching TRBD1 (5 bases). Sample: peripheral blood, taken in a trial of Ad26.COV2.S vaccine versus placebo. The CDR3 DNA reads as TGTGCCAGCAGCCTTTACGGGACTCCCTCTGAAGCTTTCTTT. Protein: CASSLYGTPSEAFF.